The source of this T cell receptor beta chain is a study of T cell responses to AZD1222 COVID-19 vaccine. Study-level information: Whether given at about 4 or about 12 weeks, second doses were pooled. Findings and limits, study-wide: Targeting of unmutated variant regions was reportedly seen in nearly half of spike-specific TCRs. Two doses of AZD1222 preceded a rise in Spike-specific TCR breadth and depth. Across spike, vaccine-associated CD4 TCRs were found, dominant at 160-218 and 743-854.

Notes on this clone: The target antigen is unknown.

The CDR3 contains 11 residues. Germline V CDR1 and CDR2: ENHRY, SYGVKD. V lost 5 bases and J 1 base, leaving 3 bases between the germline ends. The repertoire was sequenced with immunoSEQ multiplex PCR; TCRdb's copy has only in-frame clones and lacks some. The repertoire holds 90,000 to 150,000 clones, approximately 85% seen once, with 9% to 9.5% in the top ten. The sequences come from peripheral blood, collected on day 0 of AZD1222 vaccination. This sequence originates from an adult in good health. The chain has TRBV10-3 and TRBJ2-7, with unresolved D. Here the CDR3 DNA reads TGTGCCATCAGTCATTCCTACGAGCAGTACTTC. Translation gives CAISHSYEQYF.